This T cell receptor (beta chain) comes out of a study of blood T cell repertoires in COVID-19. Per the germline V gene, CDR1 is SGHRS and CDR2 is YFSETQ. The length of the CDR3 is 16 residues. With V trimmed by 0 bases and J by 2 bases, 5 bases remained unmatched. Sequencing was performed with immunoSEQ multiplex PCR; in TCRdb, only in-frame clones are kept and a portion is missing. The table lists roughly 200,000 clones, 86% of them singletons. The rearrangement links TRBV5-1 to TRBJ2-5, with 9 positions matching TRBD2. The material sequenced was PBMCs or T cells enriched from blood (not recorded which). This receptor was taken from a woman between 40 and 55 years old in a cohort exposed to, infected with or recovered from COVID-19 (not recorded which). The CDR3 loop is CASSLVIAGEQETQYF. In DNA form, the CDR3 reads TGCGCCAGCAGCTTGGTGATAGCGGGGGAACAAGAGACCCAGTACTTC.